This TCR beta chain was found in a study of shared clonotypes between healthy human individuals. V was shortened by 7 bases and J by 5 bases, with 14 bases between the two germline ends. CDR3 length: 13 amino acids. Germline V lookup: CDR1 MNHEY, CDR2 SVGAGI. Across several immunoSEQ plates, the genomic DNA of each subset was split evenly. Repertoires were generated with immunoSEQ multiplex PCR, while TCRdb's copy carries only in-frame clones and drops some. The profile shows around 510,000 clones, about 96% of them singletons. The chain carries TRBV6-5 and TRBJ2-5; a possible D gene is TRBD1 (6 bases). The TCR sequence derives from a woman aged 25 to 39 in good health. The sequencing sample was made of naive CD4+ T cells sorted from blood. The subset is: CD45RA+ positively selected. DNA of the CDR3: TGTGCCAGCACCTTAGACAGGTTGGAGACCCAGTACTTC. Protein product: CASTLDRLETQYF.